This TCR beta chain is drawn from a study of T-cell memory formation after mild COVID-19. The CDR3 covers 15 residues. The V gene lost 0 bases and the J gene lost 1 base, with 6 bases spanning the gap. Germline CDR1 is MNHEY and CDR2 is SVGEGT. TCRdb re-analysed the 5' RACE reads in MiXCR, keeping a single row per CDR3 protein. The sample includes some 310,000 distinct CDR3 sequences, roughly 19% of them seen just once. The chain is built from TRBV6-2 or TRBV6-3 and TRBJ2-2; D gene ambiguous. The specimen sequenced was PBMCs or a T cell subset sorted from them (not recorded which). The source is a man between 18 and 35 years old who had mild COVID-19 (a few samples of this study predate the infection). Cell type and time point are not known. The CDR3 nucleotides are TGTGCCAGCAGTTACTCCTGGGGGAACACCGGGGAGCTGTTTTTT. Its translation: CASSYSWGNTGELFF.